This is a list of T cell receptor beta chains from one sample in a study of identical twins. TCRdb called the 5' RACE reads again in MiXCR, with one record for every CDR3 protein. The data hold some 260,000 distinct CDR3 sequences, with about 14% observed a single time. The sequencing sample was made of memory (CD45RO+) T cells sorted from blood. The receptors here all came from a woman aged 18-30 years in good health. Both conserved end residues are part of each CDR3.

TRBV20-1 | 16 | CSAREGITNSYNEQFF
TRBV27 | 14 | CASSFGTDYNEQFF
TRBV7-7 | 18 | CASSLLPPAREKSGELFF
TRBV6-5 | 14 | CASSYRATNEKLFF
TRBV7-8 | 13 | CASSLEHSYEQYF
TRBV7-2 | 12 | CASSPSGVEQYF
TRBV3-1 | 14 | CASSQVLGDTEAFF
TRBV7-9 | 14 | CASSPSGSYNTQYF
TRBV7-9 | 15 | CASSSTRQGIYEQYF
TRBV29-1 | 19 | CSVRWAPKPGLAVYNEQFF
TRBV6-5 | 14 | CASSLTGGGNEQFF
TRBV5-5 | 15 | CASSLRDREFETQYF
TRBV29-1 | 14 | CSVTGQGVNSPLHF
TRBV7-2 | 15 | CASSQWASGAYEQYF
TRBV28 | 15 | CASGASSSGNEKLFF
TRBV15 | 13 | CATSSGQGSSLHF
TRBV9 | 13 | CASSGTRGHEQYF
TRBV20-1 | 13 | CSASRQAGDGYTF
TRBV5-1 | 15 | CASSLELGRRTEAFF
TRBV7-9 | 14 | CASSPTAYQETQYF
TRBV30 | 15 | CAWTGGRVFIDTQYF
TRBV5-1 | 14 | CASSFTGDPYEQYF
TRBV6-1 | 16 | CASRGGTSGAKNIQYF
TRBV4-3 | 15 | CASSQEGYTVYGYTF
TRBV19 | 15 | CASSFLDRENTEAFF
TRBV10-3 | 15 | CAISEKGGNTGELFF
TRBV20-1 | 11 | CSASRQWEQYF
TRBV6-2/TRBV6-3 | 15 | CASSSGLAGVGELFF
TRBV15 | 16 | CATSTGIGGLAGEQFF
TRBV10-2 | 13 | CASSQGRSAEAFF
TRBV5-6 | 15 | CASSLAGFSYNEQFF
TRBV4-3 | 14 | CASSQDPQTNEQFF
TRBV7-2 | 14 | CASRAGTSRYEQYF
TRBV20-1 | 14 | CSASIGGAAYEQYF
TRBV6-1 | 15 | CASRLRQGAKTEAFF
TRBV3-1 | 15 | CASSIWTGSGNEQFF
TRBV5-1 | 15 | CASSLGLADQETQYF
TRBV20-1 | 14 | CSASRLASYNEQFF
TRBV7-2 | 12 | CASSLFQTEAFF
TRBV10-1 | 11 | CARPRPGEQYF
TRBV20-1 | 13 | CSASGGSYNEQFF
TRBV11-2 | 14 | CASSFGGANEKLFF
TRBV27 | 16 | CASSRSGMALRDTQYF
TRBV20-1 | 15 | CSATGSTGRTDTQYF
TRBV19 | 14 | CASRGAGSYNEQFF
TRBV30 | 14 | CAWSVASAMDTQYF
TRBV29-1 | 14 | CSVEGGGWSTEAFF
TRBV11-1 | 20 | CASSPPSPGIGTGESGELFF
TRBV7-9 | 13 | CASSSETWVNAFF
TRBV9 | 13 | CASSLTGFSPLHF
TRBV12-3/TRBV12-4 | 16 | CASSPPDWASYNEQFF